This T cell receptor beta chain is drawn from a study of cytomegalovirus exposure and HLA in healthy donors. Regarding the study as a whole: Later work found that TCR association rates differed between HLA loci; DRB1 had the most and HLA-C the fewest. Beyond CMV serostatus, there was no information to go on about immune exposure.

The PCR was carried out with 60 Vbeta primers and 13 Jbeta primers. Some clones are missing from TCRdb's copy, which holds only in-frame ones; the method was immunoSEQ multiplex PCR. The repertoire holds around 200,000 clones, with roughly 84% as singletons. Trimming took 4 bases from V and 6 from J, leaving 16 bases between them. Per germline, CDR1 SGHRS and CDR2 YFSETQ. The CDR3 totals 14 residues. With respect to this clone: Its antigen is undetermined.

The sequence derives from a man aged 50-59 years in good health and CMV-seronegative. Sequencing input: PBMCs. The chain links TRBV5-1 to TRBJ1-2; maybe TRBD1 (6 bases). CDR3 in amino acids: CASSPSRTAHGYTF. DNA of the CDR3: TGCGCCAGCAGCCCGAGTAGGACAGCCCATGGCTACACCTTC.